These 8 T cell receptor beta chains were all obtained from the same sample, sequenced in a study of cytomegalovirus exposure and HLA in healthy donors. The primer mix had 60 Vbeta and 13 Jbeta primers. Some clones are missing from TCRdb's copy, which holds only in-frame ones; the method was immunoSEQ multiplex PCR. This table holds tens of thousands of clones, roughly three fifths found once. Sequences were obtained from PBMCs. The receptors were sampled from a woman aged 30 to 39 in good health and CMV-seronegative.

V and J are TRBV9 and TRBJ1-4, with 8 bases aligning to TRBD1. V lost 3 bases to trimming and J lost 3 bases; unmatched junction nucleotides: 4. Looked up from germline, CDR1 is SGDLS and CDR2 is YYNGEE. The CDR3 sequence is 15 residues long. CDR3 DNA sequence: TGTGCCAGCAGCGCCGCACAGGGGGCTAATGAAAAACTGTTTTTT. It yields the protein CASSAAQGANEKLFF. Looking up the rest from reference TRBV9 and TRBJ1-4 gives the full variable domain: DSGVTQTPKHLITATGQRVTLRCSPRSGDLSVYWYQQSLDQGLQFLIQYYNGEERAKGNILERFSAQQFPDLHSELNLSSLELGDSALYFCASSAAQGANEKLFFGSGTQLSVL.

The rearrangement uses TRBV6-4 and TRBJ2-3, with 10 bases aligning to TRBD1. Germline-derived CDR1 and CDR2 are MRHNA and SNTAGT. This CDR3 is built from 13 residues. The ends lost 4 bases at V and 6 bases at J; junction bases unmatched: 1. CDR3 nucleotide sequence: TGTGCCAGCAGTGGGGACAGGGGCGATACGCAGTATTTT. Translated, it gives CASSGDRGDTQYF.

The rearrangement links TRBV7-2 to TRBJ2-7, with a tentative D call TRBD1 (5 bases). The CDR3 length is 15 residues. Per germline, CDR1 SGHTA and CDR2 FQGNSA. V lost 1 base and J lost 3, with 13 bases in between. CDR3 bases: TGTGCCAGCAGCTTAGGGCAGGACACAATCTACGAGCAGTACTTC. Encoded protein: CASSLGQDTIYEQYF.

This clone appeared a few times. The V gene is TRBV7-9, the J gene TRBJ2-7; possible D gene TRBD2, 6 bases. Trimming shortened V by 4 bases and J by 6 bases, and 16 bases separated the two germline ends. The germline CDR1 and CDR2 sequences are SEHNR and FQNEAQ (reference sequence). The CDR3 consists of 14 residues. In nucleotides, the CDR3 is TGTGCCAGCAGCTATTCGGCGGGGACGGGCGAGCAGTACTTC. Translated: CASSYSAGTGEQYF.

The gene calls are TRBV7-6 and TRBJ1-3; TRBD1 matches 9 bases. The junction had 9 bases not matched to a gene; V was cut back by 4 bases and J by 2 bases. CDR3 length equals 17 residues. CDR1 is SGHVS, CDR2 FNYEAQ, per germline. CDR3 protein: CASSSGQGGRPGNTIYF. DNA for the CDR3: TGTGCCAGCAGCTCGGGACAGGGAGGACGCCCTGGAAACACCATATATTTT.

The CDR3 region is CASSLGDSSTDTQYF. The CDR3 DNA reads TGTGCCAGCAGCTTGGGGGACAGCAGCACAGATACGCAGTATTTT. The rearrangement links TRBV5-4 to TRBJ2-3; 7 bases align to TRBD1. Germline V gives CDR1 SGHNT, CDR2 YYREEE (reference sequence). Trimming removed 0 bases from V and 0 bases from J; junction bases left unmatched: 1. The CDR3 is made up of 15 amino acids.

V gene TRBV10-3 combines with J gene TRBJ2-7, with TRBD2 matching over 11 bases. Trimming at V came to 6 bases and at J to 6 bases, leaving 7 bases not matched to a gene. The length of the CDR3 is 14 residues. Germline V lookup: CDR1 ENHRY, CDR2 SYGVKD. The CDR3 spells CAIRTTSGTSEQYF. The CDR3 nucleotides are TGTGCCATCAGAACGACTAGCGGGACGAGCGAGCAGTACTTC.

The genes are TRBV5-4 and TRBJ2-3; 14 positions match TRBD2. CDR1 and CDR2 from the germline V gene are SGHNT and YYREEE (reference sequence). V lost 4 bases and J lost 5; bases outside the gene matches: 3. The CDR3 runs to 15 residues. The CDR3 sequence is CASSPGTSGRDTQYF. The CDR3 region has the DNA TGTGCCAGCAGCCCCGGGACTAGCGGGAGAGATACGCAGTATTTT.